A selection of T cell receptor beta chains follows, all from one sample in a study of blood T cell repertoires in COVID-19. This table comes from immunoSEQ multiplex PCR, and its TCRdb copy is limited to in-frame clones, with some not included. The table lists 350,000 or so clones, around four fifths of them singletons, with roughly 3% in the top ten. Material: peripheral blood. Receptors originate from a man aged 30 to 39 with active or convalescent COVID-19. CDR3s include the opening cysteine and the closing phenylalanine or tryptophan. Fields, in order: V gene, clone size, J gene, D gene, CDR3 DNA, CDR3 protein. A D gene is named only where the DNA matches it firmly. A row's size may be missing; if present it is once, few, many or a size class.

TRBV7-2	.	TRBJ1-5	.	TGTGCCAGCAGCCGAAATCCGGGGGCCCAGCATTTT	CASSRNPGAQHF
TRBV5-5	.	TRBJ1-1	.	TGTGCCAGCAGCTTCTTGAACACTGAAGCTTTCTTT	CASSFLNTEAFF
TRBV3-1/TRBV3-2	.	TRBJ1-1	.	TGTGCCAGCAGCCGAATACCGGGGACTGAAGCTTTCTTT	CASSRIPGTEAFF
TRBV10-3	.	TRBJ2-1	TRBD2	TGTGCCATCAGTGAGATTATGGTAGCGGGAGGTGAGCAGTTCTTC	CAISEIMVAGGEQFF
TRBV6-5	.	TRBJ1-2	TRBD1	TGTGCCAGCAGCCTACAGGGGAACGGCTACACCTTC	CASSLQGNGYTF
TRBV6-4	.	TRBJ2-3	TRBD2	TGTGCCAGCAGTGACTCCAGCGGGAGAGGCACAGATACGCAGTATTTT	CASSDSSGRGTDTQYF
TRBV6-6	.	TRBJ2-7	TRBD1	TGTGCCAGCAGTCCAAGACCGGGACAGGGAACCAACGAGCAGTACTTC	CASSPRPGQGTNEQYF
TRBV4-3	few	TRBJ2-7	.	TGCGCCAGCAGCCAAGATCTGAGCCCTACCTACGAGCAGTACTTC	CASSQDLSPTYEQYF
TRBV18	.	TRBJ1-3	.	TGTGCCAGCTCACCAATCGCAGGGGACACCATATATTTT	CASSPIAGDTIYF
TRBV7-2	.	TRBJ1-3	TRBD1	TGTGCCAGCAGCTTAGTCCCAGGGGGCTCTGGAAACACCATATATTTT	CASSLVPGGSGNTIYF
TRBV4-1	.	TRBJ2-4	.	TGCGCCAGCAGCCACCTAGGGGGTTTAGCCAAAAACATTCAGTACTTC	CASSHLGGLAKNIQYF
TRBV28	.	TRBJ1-4	.	TGTGCCAGCCTAATGGGGACAACTGAAAAACTGTTTTTT	CASLMGTTEKLFF
TRBV7-2	.	TRBJ2-2	TRBD1	TGTGCCAGCAGCCCGCAGGGGGCGGACACCGGGGAGCTGTTTTTT	CASSPQGADTGELFF
TRBV19	.	TRBJ1-6	.	TGTGCCAGCGGCCGGACAACCCTCCACTTT	CASGRTTLHF
TRBV28	.	TRBJ2-3	TRBD2	TGTGCCAGCAGTTTTAGCGGGGCTAGCACAGATACGCAGTATTTT	CASSFSGASTDTQYF
TRBV9	.	TRBJ2-7	TRBD1	TGTGCCAGCAGCCCCTCCGGGACAGGGGGGTACGAGCAGTACTTC	CASSPSGTGGYEQYF
TRBV6-5	.	TRBJ1-1	.	TGTGCCAGCAGTACGAGCGGAGACACTGAAGCTTTCTTT	CASSTSGDTEAFF
TRBV5-6	.	TRBJ1-1	TRBD1	TGTGCCAGCAGCTTGTGGGGGACAGGGAACACTGAAGCTTTCTTT	CASSLWGTGNTEAFF
TRBV4-2	.	TRBJ2-7	.	TGTGCCAGCAGCCCCGCGGGTACCTACGAGCAGTACTTC	CASSPAGTYEQYF
TRBV9	.	TRBJ2-3	TRBD2	TGTGCCAGCAGCGTAGGGGAGCGGGAGATCCCAGATACGCAGTATTTT	CASSVGEREIPDTQYF
TRBV4-3	.	TRBJ2-6	.	TGCGCCAGCAGCCGGCGGAGCAGGACAGACTCTGGGGCCAACGTCCTGACTTTC	CASSRRSRTDSGANVLTF
TRBV19	.	TRBJ2-1	.	TGTGCCAGTAGTATGTGGGGGGTCCGAGGGAATGAGCAGTTCTTC	CASSMWGVRGNEQFF
TRBV19	few	TRBJ2-2	.	TGTGCCAGTAGTAGTCCGGGGTGGACCGGGGAGCTGTTTTTT	CASSSPGWTGELFF
TRBV29-1	.	TRBJ1-4	TRBD1	TGCAGCGTTGGGTCAGGGGGTGAAAAACTGTTTTTT	CSVGSGGEKLFF
TRBV27	.	TRBJ1-2	TRBD1	TGTGCCAGCAGTACCTCCGGGACAGGGGGCGATGGCTACACCTTC	CASSTSGTGGDGYTF
TRBV3-1/TRBV3-2	.	TRBJ2-1	TRBD2	TGTGCCAGCAGCCAAAGTTTGGGGACTAGCTTCAATGAGCAGTTCTTC	CASSQSLGTSFNEQFF
TRBV4-2	.	TRBJ1-4	TRBD1	TGTGCCAGCAGCCGGGGACAGGTGCTTGAAAAACTGTTTTTT	CASSRGQVLEKLFF
TRBV6-5	once	TRBJ1-1	.	TGTGCCAGCAGTACGACAGCCCCGAACACTGAAGCTTTCTTT	CASSTTAPNTEAFF
TRBV5-4	.	TRBJ2-4	TRBD2	TGTGCCAGCAGCCTGGGACTAGCGGGACAAAACATTCAGTACTTC	CASSLGLAGQNIQYF
TRBV6-5	.	TRBJ2-1	.	TGTGCCAGCACTAGGGGAATAGAAGAGCAGTTCTTC	CASTRGIEEQFF
TRBV27	.	TRBJ2-5	TRBD2	TGTGCCAGCAGTTCCTTAGCGGGGGGTGAAGAGACCCAGTACTTC	CASSSLAGGEETQYF
TRBV4-1	.	TRBJ2-3	.	TGCGCCAGCAGCCCCGAGGGACTGCTTCTGGTAGATACGCAGTATTTT	CASSPEGLLLVDTQYF
TRBV30	once	TRBJ1-2	.	TGTGCCTGGAGGGACAGACCCTATGGCTACACCTTC	CAWRDRPYGYTF
TRBV9	.	TRBJ1-3	.	TGTGCCAGCAGCCTCCCCGGAAACACCATATATTTT	CASSLPGNTIYF
TRBV7-2	.	TRBJ1-1	TRBD1	TGTGCCAGCGAGACAGGGGCCTTCTTT	CASETGAFF
TRBV7-9	.	TRBJ2-7	TRBD2	TGTGCCAGCAGCCGGGGGGGGCAGGCATCCCAAATTAACTTC	CASSRGGQASQINF
TRBV3-1/TRBV3-2	.	TRBJ2-7	TRBD1	TGTGCCAGCAGCCAAGATTTACAGGGGGCGAGAGGTAGATACGAGCAGTACTTC	CASSQDLQGARGRYEQYF
TRBV10-3	few	TRBJ1-2	.	TGTGCCATCAGGGGCGGGGGGCCCGCGATGGATGGCTACACCTTC	CAIRGGGPAMDGYTF
TRBV10-2	.	TRBJ2-3	.	TGCGCCAGCAGTGAGTCGGGGCTCGCAGAGGAGTATTTT	CASSESGLAEEYF
TRBV6-5	once	TRBJ2-1	.	TGTGCCAGCAAAACCCTAGCCAGGAATGAGCAGTTCTTC	CASKTLARNEQFF
TRBV28	.	TRBJ1-4	TRBD1	TGTGCCAGCAGTTCTACAGGGGCCTGGGACGAAAAACTGTTTTTT	CASSSTGAWDEKLFF
TRBV5-1	once	TRBJ1-1	TRBD1	TGCGCCAGCAAACCCGGACAGGGGATCTATATGGAAGCTTTCTTT	CASKPGQGIYMEAFF
TRBV30	.	TRBJ1-3	TRBD1	TGTGCCTCTACCGGGACAGGGGGCCTGGGAAACACCATATATTTT	CASTGTGGLGNTIYF
TRBV7-9	.	TRBJ1-2	.	TGTGCCAGCAGCTCCGACCTTTCGGAGAGGTACACCTTC	CASSSDLSERYTF
TRBV7-2	.	TRBJ2-3	.	TGTGCCAGCAGCTTAGTCGGTTCAGGTGGCCCAGATACGCAGTATTTT	CASSLVGSGGPDTQYF
TRBV4-1	.	TRBJ2-7	.	TGCGCCAGCAGCCAAGAGGTGGGCAGGGTATACGAGCAGTACTTC	CASSQEVGRVYEQYF
TRBV30	once	TRBJ1-4	TRBD1	TGTGCCTGGAGGGAACAGGGGGCAGGGGAAAAACTGTTTTTT	CAWREQGAGEKLFF
TRBV6-2/TRBV6-3	once	TRBJ1-2	.	TGTGCCAGCAGTTACGAAGGTTGGAGAAGCTACACCTTC	CASSYEGWRSYTF
TRBV3-1/TRBV3-2	.	TRBJ1-1	.	TGTGCCAGCAGCCGACGGACAGAGGGGCACACTGAAGCTTTCTTT	CASSRRTEGHTEAFF
TRBV12-3/TRBV12-4	.	TRBJ2-1	.	TGTGCCAGCAGTTGGACTGGAAACAATGAGCAGTTCTTC	CASSWTGNNEQFF
TRBV7-9	.	TRBJ1-4	TRBD1	TGTGCCAGCAGCCTACAGGGGGCCTGGGATGAAAAACTGTTTTTT	CASSLQGAWDEKLFF
TRBV24-1	.	TRBJ2-2	TRBD1	TGTGCCACCAGTGATGGGTACAGGGGAACTAACACCGGGGAGCTGTTTTTT	CATSDGYRGTNTGELFF
TRBV19	.	TRBJ2-2	.	TGTGCCAGTAGTATTTTCGGACAGTCCGGGGAGCTGTTTTTT	CASSIFGQSGELFF
TRBV11-3	few	TRBJ1-4	TRBD1	TGTGCCAGCAGCAGGGACAGGGGGACTGAAAAACTGTTTTTT	CASSRDRGTEKLFF
TRBV9	.	TRBJ1-1	.	TGTGCCAGCAGCGATGCTCTAGGCAACACTGAAGCTTTCTTT	CASSDALGNTEAFF
TRBV12-3/TRBV12-4	.	TRBJ1-5	.	TGTGCCAGCAGTCTCTCTCTTAATCAGCCCCAGCATTTT	CASSLSLNQPQHF
TRBV4-1	.	TRBJ2-1	.	TGCGCCAGCAGCCAAGGTAGCAATGAGCAGTTCTTC	CASSQGSNEQFF
TRBV3-1/TRBV3-2	.	TRBJ2-1	TRBD2	TGTGCCAGCAGCCAAGATAAGCCCAGCGGGAGACTTAATGAGCAGTTCTTC	CASSQDKPSGRLNEQFF
TRBV9	.	TRBJ2-3	TRBD2	TGTGCCAGCACCCGACTAGCGGGGGGTAGCACAGATACGCAGTATTTT	CASTRLAGGSTDTQYF